This paragraph covers one T cell receptor (beta chain) sequence. This CDR3 is also generated by other DNA sequences in the sample. The data are from a study of control samples from healthy donors and cancer patients. Clones were read by immunoSEQ multiplex PCR, and TCRdb kept only the in-frame ones, dropping some. The sample has hundreds of thousands of clones; over 75% are singletons. Specimen: PBMCs. The TCR was taken from a man aged 35 to 55 with head and neck cancer.

The CDR3 spells CASSSTGYEQYF. The CDR3 region has the DNA TGTGCCAGCAGCTCGACAGGGTACGAGCAGTACTTC. The V call is TRBV12-3 or TRBV12-4, the J call TRBJ2-7, with 7 bases identical to TRBD1. V dropped 6 bases and J dropped 4; count of bases not matched to a gene: 3. The CDR3 loop spans 12 amino acids.